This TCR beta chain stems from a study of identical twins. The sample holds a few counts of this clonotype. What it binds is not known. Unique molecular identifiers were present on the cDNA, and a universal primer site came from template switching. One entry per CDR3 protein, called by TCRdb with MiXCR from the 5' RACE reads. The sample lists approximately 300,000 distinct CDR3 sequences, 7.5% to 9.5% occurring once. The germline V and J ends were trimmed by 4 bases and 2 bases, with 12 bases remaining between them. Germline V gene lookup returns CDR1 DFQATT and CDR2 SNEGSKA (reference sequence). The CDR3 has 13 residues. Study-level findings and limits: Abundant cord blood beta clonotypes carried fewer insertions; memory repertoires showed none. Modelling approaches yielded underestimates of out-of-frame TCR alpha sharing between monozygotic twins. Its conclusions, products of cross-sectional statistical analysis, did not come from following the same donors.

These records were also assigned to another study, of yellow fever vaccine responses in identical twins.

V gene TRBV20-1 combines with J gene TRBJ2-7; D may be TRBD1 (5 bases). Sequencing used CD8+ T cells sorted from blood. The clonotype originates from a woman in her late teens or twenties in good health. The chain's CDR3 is CSAKTRETYEQYF. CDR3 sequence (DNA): TGCAGTGCTAAAACCAGGGAAACCTACGAGCAGTACTTC.